The rows below give T cell receptor beta chains drawn from one sample of a study of T cells in Graves' hyperthyroidism and ophthalmopathy. TCRdb re-analysed the multiplex PCR reads in MiXCR, keeping a single row per CDR3 protein. The sample lists 470,000 or so distinct CDR3 sequences, 20% to 25% occurring once. Input material: blood. The receptors come from a man younger than 30 with Graves' hyperthyroidism. Both conserved end residues are part of each CDR3. A D gene is named only where the DNA matches it firmly. Some rows mark clone size as missing; the rest say once, few, many or name a class of expanded clone.

cdr3_aa	cdr3_nt	v_call	j_call	clone_size	d_call
CAPREQGTEAFF	TGTGCCCCTAGGGAACAGGGCACTGAAGCTTTCTTT	TRBV11-1	TRBJ1-1	-	-
CASSIDLVQGQYF	TGTGCCAGTAGTATAGATCTCGTGCAGGGGCAGTACTTC	TRBV19	TRBJ2-7	few	-
CASSMGTGFYEQYF	TGTGCCAGTAGTATGGGGACAGGGTTCTACGAGCAGTACTTC	TRBV19	TRBJ2-7	many	TRBD1
CSVGLGGGYEQYF	TGCAGCGTTGGCCTTGGCGGGGGCTACGAGCAGTACTTC	TRBV29-1	TRBJ2-7	few	TRBD2
CASSLNPPFDTEAFF	TGTGCCAGCAGCCTCAACCCCCCGTTTGACACTGAAGCTTTCTTT	TRBV28	TRBJ1-1	many	-
CASSEVVDSTDTQYF	TGTGCCAGCAGTGAAGTCGTCGACTCCACAGATACGCAGTATTTT	TRBV6-1	TRBJ2-3	many	-
CASSITVNTEAFF	TGTGCCAGTAGTATAACGGTGAACACTGAAGCTTTCTTT	TRBV19	TRBJ1-1	-	-
CASILDRRYQETQYF	TGTGCCAGCATTCTGGACCGCCGGTACCAAGAGACCCAGTACTTC	TRBV2	TRBJ2-5	many	-
CSSSLLGGKNSPLHF	TGTTCCAGCAGCCTCCTCGGGGGAAAAAATTCACCCCTCCACTTT	TRBV13	TRBJ1-6	-	-
CSARTGEGQPQHF	TGCAGTGCAAGGACAGGGGAAGGTCAGCCCCAGCATTTT	TRBV20-1	TRBJ1-5	many	TRBD1
CASRPTGIGNQPQHF	TGTGCCAGCAGACCGACAGGGATAGGTAATCAGCCCCAGCATTTT	TRBV28	TRBJ1-5	many	TRBD1
CASRVGPLGAYEQYF	TGTGCCAGCAGGGTTGGCCCACTCGGGGCCTACGAGCAGTACTTC	TRBV28	TRBJ2-7	few	-
CASTQVGTQETQYF	TGTGCCAGCACCCAAGTCGGGACTCAAGAGACCCAGTACTTC	TRBV12-3/TRBV12-4	TRBJ2-5	-	-
CASSLLLGGTGFPQPQHF	TGTGCCAGCAGTTTACTATTAGGCGGGACAGGGTTTCCTCAGCCCCAGCATTTT	TRBV6-2/TRBV6-3	TRBJ1-5	many	TRBD1
CAWSAGGHLVSPLHF	TGTGCCTGGAGTGCTGGGGGACACCTTGTTTCACCCCTCCACTTT	TRBV30	TRBJ1-6	-	-
CASKVHSSTEAFF	TGTGCCAGCAAAGTTCACAGCTCCACTGAAGCTTTCTTT	TRBV6-1	TRBJ1-1	few	-
CSVEDQDYGYTF	TGCAGCGTTGAAGATCAAGACTATGGCTACACCTTC	TRBV29-1	TRBJ1-2	many	-
CASSLGRGPNTGELFF	TGCGCCAGCAGCTTGGGTAGGGGCCCGAACACCGGGGAGCTGTTTTTT	TRBV5-1	TRBJ2-2	few	-
CASSDQGQGYEQYF	TGTGCCAGCAGTGATCAGGGACAGGGCTACGAGCAGTACTTC	TRBV2	TRBJ2-7	many	TRBD1
CASSAGQGGSYEQYF	TGTGCCAGCAGCGCTGGACAGGGTGGGTCCTACGAGCAGTACTTC	TRBV11-1	TRBJ2-7	many	TRBD1
CSARRTGLEAFF	TGCAGTGCTCGACGGACAGGGCTTGAAGCTTTCTTT	TRBV20-1	TRBJ1-1	-	TRBD1
CASNRVGTGELFF	TGTGCCAGCAACAGGGTCGGGACCGGGGAGCTGTTTTTT	TRBV6-1	TRBJ2-2	few	-
CAITQGGRSSPLHF	TGTGCCATCACCCAAGGGGGAAGGAGTTCACCCCTCCACTTT	TRBV6-1	TRBJ1-6	-	-
CASSPDGNSNQPQHF	TGTGCCAGCAGTCCGGACGGGAATAGCAATCAGCCCCAGCATTTT	TRBV2	TRBJ1-5	many	-
CASPKKGQTNYGYTF	TGTGCCAGCCCTAAGAAAGGACAAACTAACTATGGCTACACCTTC	TRBV28	TRBJ1-2	-	-
CASSSGPRSSNQPQHF	TGTGCCAGCAGCTCCGGGCCCCGGAGTAGCAATCAGCCCCAGCATTTT	TRBV12-3/TRBV12-4	TRBJ1-5	many	-
CAWSGGQNIQYF	TGTGCCTGGTCAGGGGGACAAAACATTCAGTACTTC	TRBV30	TRBJ2-4	many	TRBD1